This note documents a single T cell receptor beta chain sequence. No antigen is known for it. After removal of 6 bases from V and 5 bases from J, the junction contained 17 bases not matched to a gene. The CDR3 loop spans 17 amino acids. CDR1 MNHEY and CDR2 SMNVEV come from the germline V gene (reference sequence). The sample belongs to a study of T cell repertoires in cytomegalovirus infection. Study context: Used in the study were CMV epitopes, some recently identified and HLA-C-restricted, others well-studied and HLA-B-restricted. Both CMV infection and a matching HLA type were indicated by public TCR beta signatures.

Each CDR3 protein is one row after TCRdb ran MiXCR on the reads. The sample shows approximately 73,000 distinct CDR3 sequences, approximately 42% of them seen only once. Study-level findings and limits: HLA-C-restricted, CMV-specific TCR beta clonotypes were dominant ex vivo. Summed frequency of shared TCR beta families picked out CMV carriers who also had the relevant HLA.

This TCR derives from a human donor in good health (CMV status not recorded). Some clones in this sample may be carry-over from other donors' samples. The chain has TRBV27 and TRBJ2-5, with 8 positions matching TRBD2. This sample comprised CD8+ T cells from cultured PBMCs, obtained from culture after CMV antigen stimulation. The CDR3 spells CASSPLVTRGVIETQYF. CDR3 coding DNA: TGTGCCAGCAGCCCCTTGGTGACGCGGGGGGTTATTGAGACCCAGTACTTC.